This T cell receptor (beta chain) was recorded in a study of T cell responses to AZD1222 COVID-19 vaccine (dated by TCRdb to about 2021). Turning to the overall study: TCR sequencing was performed for some 250 trial participants, of whom about 200 were given two doses of AZD1222 and roughly 25 were given two doses of MenACWY control vaccine. Trial participants were enrolled by age into subgroups of 18-55, 56-69 and 70-plus years, and about 150, 27 and 61 TCR-sequenced participants, respectively, were included in these subgroups. Results and caveats for the whole study, not just this receptor: The vaccine-associated CD4 TCRs covered the entire spike protein, and the dominant responses fell in regions 160-218 and 743-854. After two AZD1222 doses, both the breadth and the depth of spike-specific TCRs were significantly higher than at day 0 and than in MenACWY recipients. Epitopes outside the regions mutated in the B.1.351 and B.1.1.7 variants were reportedly recognized by nearly half of the unique spike-specific TCRs. Only a handful of AZD1222 recipients were SARS-CoV-2 seropositive at baseline, limiting conclusions about previously exposed vaccinees. Participants were mostly white British and included more females than males, and it was suggested by the authors that clonal diversity may have been underestimated. In the small 56-69-year group, the increase in depth fell short of significance, most likely because of low power. Because no samples from the day 14 peak response were available, repertoires could be characterized only after the peak T cell response.

The CDR3 regions of human TCRbeta chains were analyzed by immunosequencing. Under the source paper's analysis protocol: TCRs in the repertoires were matched against a reference library of SARS-CoV-2-specific TCRs that had been generated with the MIRA antigen-specificity platform. Breadth meant the fraction of unique TCRs that were SARS-CoV-2-associated, whereas depth meant the fraction of total T cells that were SARS-CoV-2-associated. Using the MIRA data, each spike-specific TCR was mapped to the spike region that the TCR reacts to and placed in a CD4 or CD8 class. Log10-transformed breadth and depth values were compared by one-way ANOVA with Sidak's multiple comparisons tests. Held by TCRdb, this immuneACCESS table contains in-frame sequences only and omits some clones. Under half of the omission traces to an unresolved V gene where checked; the cause of the rest is unknown. V, J and clone size were drawn from that table, and D and trimming were deduced from the DNA. The sample table holds approximately 180,000 clones, of which around 90% were seen once. The ten largest make up around 4.5% of the sample.

The meaning of the sample's time point label: about 28 days (+/-7) after the second vaccine dose. What the treatment or condition label conveys for this sample: meningococcal conjugate vaccine given as trial control. Vaccinee samples came from UK trials COV001 and COV002, including a single-blind randomized controlled phase 2/3 trial of AZD1222 (ChAdOx1 nCoV-19) in healthy adults. For TCRbeta chain sequencing, PBMC samples from trial participants were taken at day 0 and at day 28 after the second dose. Taken from cysteine to phenylalanine, the CDR3 has 15 residues. Here the CDR3 DNA is all that survives: 45 bases in frame from base 1. CDR1 and CDR2, looked up from the germline V gene, are SGDLS and YYNGEE. V and J lose 0 bases and 6 bases, and a span of 16 bases separates them. For this clone: Its antigen is unknown. Base qualities are not at hand, and no much larger clone is one base apart.

This sequence originates from an adult who received the MenACWY meningococcal vaccine as a control. The material was peripheral blood, obtained 28 days after the second dose of the MenACWY control vaccine. Recombination linked TRBV9 to TRBJ2-7, with TRBD2 as a weak D call on 6 bases. The CDR3 reads CASSVALSAGSEQYF. The DNA sequence reads TGTGCCAGCAGCGTAGCCCTGTCGGCGGGAAGCGAGCAGTACTTC. The CDR3, completed at both ends by the reference TRBV9 and TRBJ2-7 genes, gives the full variable domain DSGVTQTPKHLITATGQRVTLRCSPRSGDLSVYWYQQSLDQGLQFLIQYYNGEERAKGNILERFSAQQFPDLHSELNLSSLELGDSALYFCASSVALSAGSEQYFGPGTRLTVT.